This T cell receptor (beta chain) was identified in a study of cytomegalovirus exposure and HLA in healthy donors. Clones were sequenced by immunoSEQ multiplex PCR, and TCRdb holds only the in-frame ones, with some missing. The table includes approximately 62,000 clones, under 95% detected once. With respect to this clone: Its specificity is unknown.

Whole-study findings and limits: The CMV antigen specificity of a few CMV-associated chains was confirmed through in vitro analysis. As was reported, the classifier diagnosed cytomegalovirus status with high specificity and sensitivity. Researchers counted over 150 TCR beta chains as cytomegalovirus-associated. Later, an analysis found that TCR clusters from the first cohort tended to co-occur in the roughly 120 validation repertoires.

The CDR3 spans 18 residues. The V and J ends lost 3 bases and 8 bases, in that order; junction bases with no gene match: 19. This sequence originates from a woman between 18 and 29 years old in good health and CMV-seronegative. V gene TRBV23-1 combines with J gene TRBJ2-3; 8 bases fit TRBD1. TRBV23-1 belongs to the ORF category, with a function that is uncertain. Specimen: PBMCs. CDR3 in amino acids: CASSHPAPNRGVGGTQYF. The DNA for the CDR3 is TGCGCCAGCAGTCACCCCGCCCCAAACAGGGGGGTAGGTGGTACGCAGTATTTT.